Below are 29 T cell receptor beta chains sequenced from a single sample in a study of OX40 agonist ivuxolimab in advanced cancers. Assay used: immunoSEQ multiplex PCR; TCRdb lists only in-frame clones, some missing. Here the sample spans about 66,000 clones, about 89% being singletons. This material consisted of CD4+ or CD8+ T cells sorted from blood, taken in a trial of the OX40 agonist ivuxolimab. The receptor set was obtained from an adult with an advanced solid tumor such as melanoma, head and neck, liver or kidney cancer.

This chain uses TRBV29-1 with TRBJ1-1; D perhaps matches TRBD1 (5 bases). Trimming removed 3 bases from V and 4 bases from J, with 9 bases in between. The CDR3 has 12 amino acids. The germline V gene has CDR1 SQVTM and CDR2 ANQGSEA. The CDR3 region has the DNA TGCAGCGTTGAGTTTGGGGGCACTGAAGCTTTCTTT. It specifies CSVEFGGTEAFF.

The CDR3 protein is CASSLGQGYGYTF. In DNA form, the CDR3 reads TGTGCCAGCAGTTTAGGGCAGGGCTATGGCTACACCTTC. The genes are TRBV28 and TRBJ1-2, with a possible D match to TRBD1 (5 bases). The CDR3 has 13 residues. Per germline, CDR1 MDHEN and CDR2 SYDVKM. V was pared by 2 bases and J by 4 bases, with 8 bases between.

This clone was recorded only once. V is TRBV29-1 and J is TRBJ2-7; D unresolved. Trimming took off 4 bases at V and 3 bases at J, with 16 bases between the two ends. CDR3 length: 14 residues. In germline, CDR1 is SQVTM, CDR2 ANQGSEA. This chain's CDR3 is CSVGLPDKGYEQYF. In nucleotides, the CDR3 is TGCAGCGTTGGTCTCCCCGATAAAGGCTACGAGCAGTACTTC.

This sequence joins TRBV7-8 and TRBJ2-2, with 9 nucleotides matching TRBD1. CDR3 length: 15 amino acids. V was pared by 1 base and J by 8 bases, with 5 bases of the junction left unmatched. Germline-derived CDR1 and CDR2 are SGHVS and FQNEAQ. The CDR3 loop is CASSLEQGAWGELFF. The CDR3 DNA follows: TGTGCCAGCAGCTTAGAACAGGGGGCGTGGGGGGAGCTGTTTTTT.

In this sample, this clone turned up once. The chain uses TRBV6-1 and TRBJ2-5, with D uncertain. The germline V gene encodes CDR1 MNHNS and CDR2 SASEGT. The CDR3 length is 13 residues. V was shortened by 3 bases and J by 2 bases, with 7 bases between the two germline ends. CDR3 loop: CASSEALQETQYF. CDR3 nucleotides: TGTGCCAGCAGTGAGGCCCTACAAGAGACCCAGTACTTC.

V usage is TRBV10-1 and J usage is TRBJ2-3, with a tentative D call TRBD2 (6 bases). This CDR3 is built from 12 residues. Germline V CDR1 and CDR2: WNHNN, SYGVQD (reference sequence). Here the CDR3 DNA reads TGCTATTTCGCGGGGCACACAGATACGCAGTATTTT. It translates to CYFAGHTDTQYF.

The chain has TRBV18 and TRBJ1-1; TRBD1 is a possible D gene (6 bases). Looked up from germline, CDR1 is KGHSH and CDR2 is LQKENI. The CDR3 loop spans 13 amino acids. Trimming removed 4 bases from V and 5 bases from J, with 11 bases in between. The CDR3 loop reads CASSQGEVTEAFF. The CDR3 region has the DNA TGTGCCAGCTCACAGGGGGAGGTGACTGAAGCTTTCTTT.

Note on this clone: Other nucleotide sequences from this sample produce the same CDR3. The CDR3 reads CASSILGNSYEQYF. Here the CDR3 DNA reads TGTGCCAGTAGTATACTCGGGAATTCCTACGAGCAGTACTTC. The gene calls are TRBV19 and TRBJ2-7, with a weak D call TRBD2 (5 bases). The CDR3 runs 14 residues. The V end was cut by 2 bases, the J end by 1 base, with 9 bases between. The V gene's germline CDR1 is LNHDA and CDR2 SQIVND (reference sequence).

The V gene is TRBV5-4, the J gene TRBJ2-7; 9 bases match TRBD1. Germline trimming cut 4 bases from V and 3 bases from J; bases unmatched to any gene: 2. Germline CDR1 reads SGHNT; CDR2 reads YYREEE (reference sequence). CDR3 length equals 13 residues. This CDR3 is CASSGQGYYEQYF. The CDR3 DNA follows: TGTGCCAGCAGCGGACAGGGGTACTACGAGCAGTACTTC.

In its sample, this clone was seen once. The chain employs TRBV27 and TRBJ2-7, with D possibly matching TRBD1 (7 bases). V lost 5 bases and J 2 bases, leaving 19 bases between the germline ends. Germline lookup yields CDR1 MNHEY and CDR2 SMNVEV (reference sequence). The CDR3 covers 16 residues. CDR3 amino acids: CASSRQGLGTAYEQYF. CDR3 DNA sequence: TGTGCCAGCAGTCGACAGGGTCTCGGGACTGCCTACGAGCAGTACTTC.

The chain carries TRBV6-1 and TRBJ1-2, with 8 bases identical to TRBD1. The CDR3 has 13 amino acids. V lost 4 bases and J lost 3; bases outside the gene matches: 1. Germline assignment: CDR1 MNHNS and CDR2 SASEGT. CDR3 residues: CASSAGQDYGYTF. For the CDR3, the DNA is TGTGCCAGCAGTGCGGGACAGGACTATGGCTACACCTTC.

The chain employs TRBV4-3 and TRBJ2-3; D unresolved. The germline gives CDR1 LGHNA, CDR2 YSLEER. V lost 6 bases and J 0 bases, leaving 13 bases between the germline ends. The CDR3 covers 15 residues. The CDR3 is CASRLDITSTDTQYF. CDR3 bases: TGCGCCAGCAGACTCGATATAACTAGCACAGATACGCAGTATTTT.

The genes are TRBV9 and TRBJ2-4; D not certain. The CDR3 covers 16 residues. Trimming left V 4 bases short and J 5 bases short, with 19 bases between. The V gene's germline CDR1 is SGDLS and CDR2 YYNGEE. CDR3 sequence reads: CASSPYGRRTQNIQYF. CDR3 coding DNA: TGTGCCAGCAGCCCTTACGGGCGTCGAACACAAAACATTCAGTACTTC.

The V gene is TRBV11-2, the J gene TRBJ1-5; TRBD1 matches at 7 bases. Germline-derived CDR1 and CDR2 are SGHAT and FQNNGV. The length of the CDR3 is 15 residues. The junction had 8 bases not matched to a gene; V was cut back by 5 bases and J by 4 bases. The DNA for the CDR3 is TGTGCCAGCAGCGTCACGGGACAGAAGAATCAGCCCCAGCATTTT. Translating it yields CASSVTGQKNQPQHF.

The V gene is TRBV23-1, the J gene TRBJ1-1; 9 positions match TRBD1. TRBV23-1 is an ORF, and what it does is uncertain. The V segment lost 3 bases and the J segment 7 bases; nucleotides outside the gene matches: 6. The CDR3 consists of 14 residues. CDR3 sequence (DNA): TGCGCCAGCAGTCAGGGACAGGGTTTTGGTGAAGCTTTCTTT. Translated: CASSQGQGFGEAFF.

The table lists this clone with a count of one. The rearrangement uses TRBV4-1 and TRBJ1-4; TRBD1 might be the D (6 bases). The CDR3 loop spans 15 amino acids. The germline CDR1 and CDR2 sequences are MGHRA and YSYEKL. Trimming removed 1 base at V and 8 bases at J, with 14 bases between. CDR3 in DNA: TGCGCCAGCAGCCAAGGGGGGAAGGGGGGCGAAAAACTGTTTTTT. It yields the protein CASSQGGKGGEKLFF.

The rearrangement uses TRBV12-5 and TRBJ2-7; 7 bases are a match to TRBD2. This CDR3 has 14 amino acids. With V trimmed by 8 bases and J by 3 bases, 10 bases remained unmatched. Germline V gene lookup returns CDR1 LGHNT and CDR2 FRNRAP. The CDR3 DNA follows: TGTGCTAGTCCGCTAGCGGAGATCAACTACGAGCAGTACTTC. Translated, it gives CASPLAEINYEQYF. The full variable domain, its missing parts supplied by reference TRBV12-5 and TRBJ2-7, is DARVTQTPRHKVTEMGQEVTMRCQPILGHNTVFWYRQTMMQGLELLAYFRNRAPLDDSGMPKDRFSAEMPDATLATLKIQPSEPRDSAVYFCASPLAEINYEQYFGPGTRLTVT.

This clone was seen a single time. The genes are TRBV5-1 and TRBJ1-3; possible D gene TRBD1, 6 bases. This CDR3 contains 14 residues. Germline V gene lookup returns CDR1 SGHRS and CDR2 YFSETQ. V shed 7 bases and J shed 0 bases, with 11 bases lying between them. CDR3 in amino acids: CASQGTLSGNTIYF. CDR3 bases: TGCGCCAGCCAGGGGACTCTCTCTGGAAACACCATATATTTT.

V and J are TRBV7-9 and TRBJ2-4; 7 nucleotides align to TRBD2. Germline V lookup: CDR1 SEHNR, CDR2 FQNEAQ (reference sequence). This CDR3 region has 19 residues. J gave up 0 bases and V 2 bases, and 13 bases lay outside the gene matches. CDR3 sequence: CASSLSKRENLLAKNIQYF. CDR3 bases: TGTGCCAGCAGCTTATCGAAGCGGGAAAATTTACTAGCCAAAAACATTCAGTACTTC.

The chain links TRBV29-1 to TRBJ1-1; 8 bases align to TRBD1. The CDR3 extends over 17 amino acids. CDR1 SQVTM and CDR2 ANQGSEA come from the germline V gene. V shed 3 bases, J shed 9 bases, and the junction held 21 bases outside the gene matches. This chain's CDR3 is CSVDMDRERLSSTQAFF. The CDR3 region has the DNA TGCAGCGTTGACATGGACAGGGAAAGGCTGAGCTCTACTCAAGCTTTCTTT.

V and J are TRBV7-9 and TRBJ2-2; 13 bases map to TRBD2. J gave up 5 bases and V 4 bases, and 10 bases lay outside the gene matches. The CDR3 is 18 amino acids. Germline lookup yields CDR1 SEHNR and CDR2 FQNEAQ (reference sequence). The CDR3, as DNA: TGTGCCAGCAGCTACGGACTAGCGGGAGTTTCGTGGACCGGGGAGCTGTTTTTT. This sequence encodes CASSYGLAGVSWTGELFF.

The V gene is TRBV6-5, the J gene TRBJ2-7; D remains unclear. This CDR3 has 13 residues. V was clipped by 6 bases and J by 2 bases, with 11 bases between them. Germline-derived CDR1 and CDR2 are MNHEY and SVGAGI. The CDR3 protein is CASRKDQTYEQYF. DNA of the CDR3: TGTGCCAGCAGAAAGGACCAAACCTACGAGCAGTACTTC.

V gene TRBV5-4 combines with J gene TRBJ2-1; D is undetermined. V lost 2 bases and J lost 5, with 11 bases in between. This CDR3 comprises 14 residues. Germline V lookup: CDR1 SGHNT, CDR2 YYREEE (reference sequence). CDR3 nucleotide sequence: TGTGCCAGCAGCTTTACAACTACCGACAATGAGCAGTTCTTC. Protein: CASSFTTTDNEQFF.

The CDR3 region has the DNA TGTGCCATCAGGGAGGGACGGACCTACAATGAGCAGTTCTTC. Translation: CAIREGRTYNEQFF. The chain carries TRBV10-3 and TRBJ2-1; D might be TRBD2 (6 bases). This CDR3 contains 14 residues. Trimming cost V 6 bases and J 2 bases, with 11 bases left between them. CDR1 and CDR2 from the germline V gene are ENHRY and SYGVKD.

The V gene is TRBV29-1, the J gene TRBJ1-5, with 7 bases fitting TRBD1. There are 14 residues in the CDR3. V was clipped by 5 bases and J by 1 base; unmatched bases: 5. CDR1 and CDR2 (germline): SQVTM, ANQGSEA. In DNA form, the CDR3 reads TGCAGCGTTAGGGACAGAGGGAGCAATCAGCCCCAGCATTTT. This gives the protein CSVRDRGSNQPQHF. Looking up the rest from reference TRBV29-1 and TRBJ1-5 gives the full variable domain: SAVISQKPSRDICQRGTSLTIQCQVDSQVTMMFWYRQQPGQSLTLIATANQGSEATYESGFVIDKFPISRPNLTFSTLTVSNMSPEDSSIYLCSVRDRGSNQPQHFGDGTRLSIL.

This clone appeared a single time. One junction end disagrees with the germline gene, perhaps due to a read error. The rearrangement joins TRBV7-7 to TRBJ2-1, with 10 nucleotides matching TRBD2. The length of the CDR3 is 16 residues. CDR1 is SSHAT and CDR2 is FNYEAQ in the germline V gene (reference sequence). The DNA of the CDR3 is TGTGCTAGCAGCTTAGGGGCCTCTAGCGGGAGCCATGAGCAGTTCTTC. It codes for CASSLGASSGSHEQFF. Combining the CDR3 with reference TRBV7-7 and TRBJ2-1 gives the whole variable domain GAGVSQSPRYKVTKRGQDVTLRCDPISSHATLYWYQQALGQGPEFLTYFNYEAQPDKSGLPSDRFSAERPEGSISTLTIQRTEQRDSAMYRCASSLGASSGSHEQFFGPGTRLTVL.

Concerning this clone itself: Other nucleotide sequences from this sample produce the same CDR3. V and J are TRBV7-2 and TRBJ2-1; no clear D. Germline values: CDR1 SGHTA, CDR2 FQGNSA. V gave up 1 base and J gave up 5 bases, with 6 bases separating them. This CDR3 comprises 13 residues. CDR3 DNA sequence: TGTGCCAGCAGCTTAGGCCGTCACAATGAGCAGTTCTTC. This encodes CASSLGRHNEQFF.

This chain links TRBV7-3 with TRBJ2-7; 10 bases match TRBD2. This CDR3 has 15 residues. J lost 3 bases, V lost 2 bases, and 4 bases had no gene match. The germline CDR1 and CDR2 sequences are SGHTA and FQGTGA. The CDR3 DNA reads as TGTGCCAGCAGCTTAGTGTCTAGCGGGAGCTACGAGCAGTACTTC. It codes for CASSLVSSGSYEQYF.

CDR3 amino acids: CASSLDRVYGYTF. In DNA form, the CDR3 reads TGTGCCAGCTCTCTTGACAGGGTCTATGGCTACACCTTC. The V gene is TRBV18, the J gene TRBJ1-2, with 7 nucleotides matching TRBD1. The J segment lost 4 bases and the V segment lost 6 bases, leaving 5 bases of the junction unmatched. The CDR3 spans 13 residues. Looked up from germline, CDR1 is KGHSH and CDR2 is LQKENI.